This entry features one T cell receptor (beta chain) sequence. Germline V gene data show CDR1 as MNHNY and CDR2 as SVGAGI (reference sequence). The CDR3 has 13 amino acids. V was shortened by 6 bases and J by 1 base, with 7 bases between the two germline ends. Sequencing used immunoSEQ multiplex PCR; TCRdb keeps in-frame clones, though not all of them. The repertoire has approximately 85,000 clones, 90% of them found once; the top ten carry approximately 4%. These data are taken from a study of blood T cell repertoires in COVID-19. This TCR came from a woman of 80 years or more with active or convalescent COVID-19. This chain links TRBV6-6 with TRBJ2-1; unclear D gene. The sequenced sample consisted of peripheral blood. DNA of the CDR3: TGTGCCAGCAGCCCCCAATCCTACAATGAGCAGTTCTTC. Its translation: CASSPQSYNEQFF.